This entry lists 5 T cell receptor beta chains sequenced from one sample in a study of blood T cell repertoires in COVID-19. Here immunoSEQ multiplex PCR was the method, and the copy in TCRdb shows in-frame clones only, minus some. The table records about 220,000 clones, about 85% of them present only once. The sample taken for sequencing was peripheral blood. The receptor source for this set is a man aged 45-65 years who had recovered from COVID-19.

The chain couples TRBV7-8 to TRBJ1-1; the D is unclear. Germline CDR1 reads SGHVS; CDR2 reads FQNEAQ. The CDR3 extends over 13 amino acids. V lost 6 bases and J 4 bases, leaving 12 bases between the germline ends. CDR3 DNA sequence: TGTGCCAGCAGTCCTACAGAGATCACTGAAGCTTTCTTT. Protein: CASSPTEITEAFF.

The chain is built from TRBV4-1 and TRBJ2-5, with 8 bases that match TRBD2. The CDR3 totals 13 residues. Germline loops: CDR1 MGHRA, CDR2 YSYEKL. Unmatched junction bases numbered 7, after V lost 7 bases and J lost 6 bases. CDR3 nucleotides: TGCGCCAGCACGCCCGGGGGGGGGAAGACCCAGTACTTC. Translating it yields CASTPGGGKTQYF.

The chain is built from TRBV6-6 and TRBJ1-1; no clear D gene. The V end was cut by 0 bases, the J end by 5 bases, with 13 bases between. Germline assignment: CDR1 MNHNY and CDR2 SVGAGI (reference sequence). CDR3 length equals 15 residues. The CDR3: CASSYSKPELTEAFF. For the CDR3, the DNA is TGTGCCAGCAGTTACTCGAAACCTGAGTTGACTGAAGCTTTCTTT.

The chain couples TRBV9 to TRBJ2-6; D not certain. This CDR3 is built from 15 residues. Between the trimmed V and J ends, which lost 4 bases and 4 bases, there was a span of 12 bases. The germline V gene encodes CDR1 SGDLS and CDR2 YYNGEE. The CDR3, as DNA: TGTGCCAGCAGCCCTGGCGGCGGCGGGGCCAACGTCCTGACTTTC. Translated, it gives CASSPGGGGANVLTF.

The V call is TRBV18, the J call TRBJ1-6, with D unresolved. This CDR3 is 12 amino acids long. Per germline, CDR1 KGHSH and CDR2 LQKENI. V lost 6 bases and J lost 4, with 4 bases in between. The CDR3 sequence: CASSPYNSPLHF. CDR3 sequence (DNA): TGTGCCAGCTCCCCGTATAATTCACCCCTCCACTTT.